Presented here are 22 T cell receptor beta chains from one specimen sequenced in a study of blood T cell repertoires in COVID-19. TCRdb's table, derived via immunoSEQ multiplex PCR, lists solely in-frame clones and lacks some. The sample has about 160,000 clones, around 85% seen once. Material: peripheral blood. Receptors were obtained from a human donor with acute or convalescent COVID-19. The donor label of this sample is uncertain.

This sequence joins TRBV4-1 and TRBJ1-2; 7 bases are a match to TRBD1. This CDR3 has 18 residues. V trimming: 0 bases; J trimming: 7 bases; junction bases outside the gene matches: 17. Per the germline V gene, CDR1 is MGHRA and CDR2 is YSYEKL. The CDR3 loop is CASSQEGGRQGVLRGYTF. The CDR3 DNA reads TGCGCCAGCAGCCAAGAGGGGGGTCGACAGGGAGTATTACGTGGCTACACCTTC.

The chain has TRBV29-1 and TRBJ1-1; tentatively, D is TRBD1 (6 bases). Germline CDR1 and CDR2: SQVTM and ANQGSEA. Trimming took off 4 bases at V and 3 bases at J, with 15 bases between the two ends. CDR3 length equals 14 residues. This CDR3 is CSVAAGAKDTEAFF. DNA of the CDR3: TGCAGCGTTGCGGCAGGGGCGAAAGACACTGAAGCTTTCTTT.

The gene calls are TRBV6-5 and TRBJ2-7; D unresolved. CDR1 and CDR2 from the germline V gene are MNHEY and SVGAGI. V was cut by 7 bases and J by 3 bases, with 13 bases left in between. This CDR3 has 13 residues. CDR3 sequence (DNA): TGTGCCAGCACGAGGTTTGACGACTACGAGCAGTACTTC. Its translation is CASTRFDDYEQYF.

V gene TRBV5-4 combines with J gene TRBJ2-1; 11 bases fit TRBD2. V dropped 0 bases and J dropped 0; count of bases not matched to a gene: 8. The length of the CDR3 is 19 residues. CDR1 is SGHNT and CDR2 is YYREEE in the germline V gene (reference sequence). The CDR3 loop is CASSLDLAGGSSSYNEQFF. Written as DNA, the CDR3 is TGTGCCAGCAGCTTGGATCTAGCGGGGGGCTCGAGCTCCTACAATGAGCAGTTCTTC.

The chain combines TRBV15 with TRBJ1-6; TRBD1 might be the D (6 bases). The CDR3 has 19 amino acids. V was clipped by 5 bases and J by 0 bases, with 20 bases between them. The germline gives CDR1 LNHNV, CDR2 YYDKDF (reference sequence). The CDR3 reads CATSPGGGQASSYNSPLHF. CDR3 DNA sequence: TGTGCCACCAGCCCAGGTGGGGGCCAGGCCAGCTCCTATAATTCACCCCTCCACTTT.

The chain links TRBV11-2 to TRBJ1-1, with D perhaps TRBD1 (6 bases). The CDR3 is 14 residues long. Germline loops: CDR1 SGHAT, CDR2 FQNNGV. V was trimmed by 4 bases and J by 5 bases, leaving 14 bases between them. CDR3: CASSSLLQGTEAFF. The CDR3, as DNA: TGTGCCAGCAGCTCTCTACTGCAGGGGACTGAAGCTTTCTTT.

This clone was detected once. The CDR3 sequence: CASSPGRYNTVELTGELFF. CDR3 DNA sequence: TGTGCCAGCAGCCCAGGCCGATACAACACCGTCGAACTGACCGGGGAGCTGTTTTTT. The rearrangement links TRBV11-3 to TRBJ2-2; D is ambiguous. The CDR3 is 19 amino acids. V was cut by 5 bases and J by 5 bases, with 27 bases left in between. Germline-derived CDR1 and CDR2 are SGHNT and YENEEA.

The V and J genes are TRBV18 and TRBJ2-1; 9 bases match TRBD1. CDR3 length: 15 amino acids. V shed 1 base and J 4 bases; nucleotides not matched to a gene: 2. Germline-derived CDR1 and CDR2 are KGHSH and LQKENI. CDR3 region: CASSPLGQGYNEQFF. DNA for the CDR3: TGTGCCAGCTCACCACTGGGACAGGGATACAATGAGCAGTTCTTC.

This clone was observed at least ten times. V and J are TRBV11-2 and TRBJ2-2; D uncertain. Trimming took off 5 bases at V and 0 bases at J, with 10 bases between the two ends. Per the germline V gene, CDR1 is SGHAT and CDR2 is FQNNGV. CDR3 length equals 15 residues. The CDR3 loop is CASSRVQSNTGELFF. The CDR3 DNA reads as TGTGCCAGCAGCCGGGTTCAGTCGAACACCGGGGAGCTGTTTTTT.

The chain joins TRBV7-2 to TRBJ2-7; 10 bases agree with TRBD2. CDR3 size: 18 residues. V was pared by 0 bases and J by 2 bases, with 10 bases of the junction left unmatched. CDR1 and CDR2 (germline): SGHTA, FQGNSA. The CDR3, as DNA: TGTGCCAGCAGCTTAGCGAGAACGAGCGGGGGGGCCCCCTACGAGCAGTACTTC. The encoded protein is CASSLARTSGGAPYEQYF.

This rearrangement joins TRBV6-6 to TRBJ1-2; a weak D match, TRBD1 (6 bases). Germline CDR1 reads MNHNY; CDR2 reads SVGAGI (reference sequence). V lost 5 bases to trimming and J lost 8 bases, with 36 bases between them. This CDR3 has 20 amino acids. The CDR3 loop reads CASSPGIPGASRWLLGGYTF. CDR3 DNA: TGTGCCAGCAGTCCAGGAATACCAGGGGCATCGAGATGGCTTCTGGGGGGCTACACCTTC.

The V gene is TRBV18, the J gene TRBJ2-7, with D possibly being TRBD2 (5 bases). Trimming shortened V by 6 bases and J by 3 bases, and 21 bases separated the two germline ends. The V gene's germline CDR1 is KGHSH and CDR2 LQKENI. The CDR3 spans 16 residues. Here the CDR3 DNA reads TGTGCCAGCTCGCCCACGGCCGGGGTTATTGTCTACGAGCAGTACTTC. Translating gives CASSPTAGVIVYEQYF. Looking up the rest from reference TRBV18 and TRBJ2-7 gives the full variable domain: NAGVMQNPRHLVRRRGQEARLRCSPMKGHSHVYWYRQLPEEGLKFMVYLQKENIIDESGMPKERFSAEFPKEGPSILRIQQVVRGDSAAYFCASSPTAGVIVYEQYFGPGTRLTVT.

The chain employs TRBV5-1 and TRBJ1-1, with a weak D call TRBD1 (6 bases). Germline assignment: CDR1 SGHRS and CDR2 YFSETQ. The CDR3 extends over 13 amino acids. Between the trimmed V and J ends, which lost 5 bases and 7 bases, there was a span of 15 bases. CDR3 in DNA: TGCGCCAGCAGATCGGGACAAGGGTATGAAGCTTTCTTT. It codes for CASRSGQGYEAFF. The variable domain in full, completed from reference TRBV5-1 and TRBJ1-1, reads KAGVTQTPRYLIKTRGQQVTLSCSPISGHRSVSWYQQTPGQGLQFLFEYFSETQRNKGNFPGRFSGRQFSNSRSEMNVSTLELGDSALYLCASRSGQGYEAFFGQGTRLTVV.

CDR3 DNA: TGTGCCAGTAGTAGAACAGGGGGGAGCACGAGACGGGACACTGAAGCTTTCTTT. It specifies CASSRTGGSTRRDTEAFF. This chain uses TRBV19 with TRBJ1-1, with 8 bases identical to TRBD1. Unmatched junction bases numbered 16, after V lost 4 bases and J lost 3 bases. Germline V lookup: CDR1 LNHDA, CDR2 SQIVND (reference sequence). The CDR3 loop spans 18 amino acids.

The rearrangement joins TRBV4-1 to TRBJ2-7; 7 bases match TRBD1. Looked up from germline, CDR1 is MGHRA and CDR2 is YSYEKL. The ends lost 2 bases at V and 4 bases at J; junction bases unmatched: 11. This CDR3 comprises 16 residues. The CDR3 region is CASSQWWKGASYEQYF. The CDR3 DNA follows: TGCGCCAGCAGCCAATGGTGGAAGGGGGCGTCTTACGAGCAGTACTTC.

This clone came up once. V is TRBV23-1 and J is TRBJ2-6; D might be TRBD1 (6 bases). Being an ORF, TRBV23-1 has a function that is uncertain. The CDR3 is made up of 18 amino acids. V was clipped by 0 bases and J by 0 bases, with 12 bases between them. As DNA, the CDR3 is TGCGCCAGCAGTCAATCGCCCAGGGGCGTCTCTGGGGCCAACGTCCTGACTTTC. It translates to CASSQSPRGVSGANVLTF.

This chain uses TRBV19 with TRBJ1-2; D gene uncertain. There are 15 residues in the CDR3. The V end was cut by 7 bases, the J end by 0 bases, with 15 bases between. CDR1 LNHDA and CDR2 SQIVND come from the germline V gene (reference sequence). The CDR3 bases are TGTGCCAGTATTACGGTGGTTGGAGCTAACTATGGCTACACCTTC. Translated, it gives CASITVVGANYGYTF.

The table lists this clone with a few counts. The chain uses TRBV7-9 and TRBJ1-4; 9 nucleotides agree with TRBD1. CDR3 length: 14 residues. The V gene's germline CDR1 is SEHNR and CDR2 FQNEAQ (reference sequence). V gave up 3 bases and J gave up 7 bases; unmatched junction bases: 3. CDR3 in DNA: TGTGCCAGCAGCTTCGCGACAGGGGGTGAAAAACTGTTTTTT. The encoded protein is CASSFATGGEKLFF.

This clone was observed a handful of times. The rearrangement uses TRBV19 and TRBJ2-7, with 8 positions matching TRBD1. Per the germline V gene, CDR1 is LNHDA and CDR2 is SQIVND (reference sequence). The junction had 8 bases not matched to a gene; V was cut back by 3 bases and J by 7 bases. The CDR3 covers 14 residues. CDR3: CASSIGAGGSEQYF. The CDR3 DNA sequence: TGTGCCAGTAGTATTGGGGCAGGGGGCAGTGAGCAGTACTTC.

The CDR3 nucleotides are TGTGCCAGCAGCTTTGGGGGTAGCGGGGTCGGAGATACGCAGTATTTT. Translating gives CASSFGGSGVGDTQYF. The rearrangement links TRBV7-3 to TRBJ2-3; 8 bases map to TRBD2. V was clipped by 3 bases and J by 5 bases; unmatched bases: 10. The CDR3 runs to 16 residues. The germline V gene has CDR1 SGHTA and CDR2 FQGTGA.

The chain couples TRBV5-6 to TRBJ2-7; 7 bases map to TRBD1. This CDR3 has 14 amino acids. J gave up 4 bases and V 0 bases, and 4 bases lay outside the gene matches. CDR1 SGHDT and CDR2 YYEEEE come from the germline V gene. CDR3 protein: CASSLGQGIYEQYF. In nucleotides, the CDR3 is TGTGCCAGCAGCTTGGGACAGGGAATATACGAGCAGTACTTC.

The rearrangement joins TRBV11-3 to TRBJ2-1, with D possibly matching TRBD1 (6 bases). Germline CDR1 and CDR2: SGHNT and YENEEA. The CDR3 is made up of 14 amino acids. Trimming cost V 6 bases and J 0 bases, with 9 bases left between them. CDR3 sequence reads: CASRKTGSYNEQFF. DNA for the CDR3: TGTGCCAGCAGGAAGACAGGCTCCTACAATGAGCAGTTCTTC.